This T cell receptor beta chain appears in the sequencing data of a study of blood T cell repertoires in COVID-19. Study overall: PBMCs, B-cell-depleted T cells, or T cells provided the cDNA or gDNA that made up the material.

Per the original data handling: Quantification of nucleated cells was approximated via reference gene primer amplification. Sequencing used immunoSEQ multiplex PCR; TCRdb keeps in-frame clones, though not all of them. D and trimming were read from the DNA, whereas the V and J calls and clone size are those reported in that table. The sample shows 150,000 to 200,000 clones, around 83% of them seen only once. The CDR3 contains 16 residues. The germline V gene encodes CDR1 KGHDR and CDR2 SFDVKD. With 0 bases clipped from V and 4 bases from J, the junction kept 4 bases outside the gene matches. This chain joins TRBV24-1 and TRBJ2-1; TRBD1 matches at 8 bases. The source is a man aged 50 to 59 with active or convalescent COVID-19. What was sequenced was peripheral blood. As DNA, the CDR3 is TGTGCCACCAGTGATTTGCCAGGGGGCTTGTACAATGAGCAGTTCTTC. Encoded protein: CATSDLPGGLYNEQFF.